This paragraph reports one TCR beta chain. There is no known antigen for this receptor. Base qualities are missing; no much larger clone stands one base away. Patients with a history of autoimmune disease or receiving systemic immunosuppression were excluded from the trial. Peripheral blood for TCR sequencing was collected from all dose cohorts at baseline, on cycle 4 day 1, and on cycle 7 day 1. The samples were drawn from a first-in-human, open-label, multicenter phase I dose-escalation trial of ivuxolimab. Adults with locally advanced or metastatic head and neck squamous cell, hepatocellular, melanoma or renal cell carcinoma were enrolled in the trial. CD4+ and CD8+ T cells were sorted separately from peripheral blood before TCR sequencing. The data were taken from a study of OX40 agonist ivuxolimab in advanced cancers. Some background on the complete study: Ivuxolimab, which targeted the costimulatory receptor OX40 (CD134), was an agonistic, fully human IgG2 monoclonal antibody. Intravenous ivuxolimab was administered to patients every 2 weeks at six dose levels: 0.01, 0.1, 0.3, 1.5, 3 and 10 mg/kg. Of the approximately 50 dose-escalation patients, hepatocellular carcinoma was present in some 19, melanoma in roughly 15, renal cell carcinoma in 9 and head and neck cancer in 9. In the dose-escalation cohort, approximately 82% of patients were male, and the mean age was roughly 60 years with a range of roughly 20 to 80. Patients were allowed to have had prior anti-PD-1, anti-PD-L1 or anti-CTLA-4 therapy, and 40% of the dose-escalation patients had previously received checkpoint inhibitors. Three dose-escalation patients achieved partial responses, one with hepatocellular carcinoma and two with cutaneous melanoma. Peripheral TCRbeta sequencing aimed to test whether ivuxolimab altered TCR sequence diversity and caused clonal T-cell expansion. The paper describes the monotherapy dose-escalation part (N ≈ 52 patients) of the phase I trial of ivuxolimab.

To sequence the TCRbeta CDR3 region, genomic DNA was isolated from the sorted cells. TCRbeta CDR3 regions were sequenced using the immunoSEQ Assay. TCRdb carries this immuneACCESS record with in-frame sequences only. Its versions omit some clonotypes, under half of them owing to an unresolved V gene in the studies checked, with the rest unexplained. Counted in this sample were about 99,000 clones; 75% to 95% of them appeared once. Roughly 0.33% of the sample is in the top ten clones. The CDR3, cysteine through phenylalanine, is 16 amino acids long. Only the CDR3 DNA stays, 48 bases, in frame from base 1. The germline ends are 16 bases apart after V is trimmed by 0 bases and J by 6 bases. The CDR1 and CDR2 encoded by the germline V gene are SGHVS and FQNEAQ. What the work shows at the level of the full study, not this receptor alone: The antigen specificity of the clonally expanded peripheral T cells was not determined. After ivuxolimab, CD8+ T cells had more expanded clones than CD4+ T cells on average. Partial responders in the 0.1-3.0 mg/kg groups had among the lowest normalized peripheral clonal expansion, especially among CD8+ T cells. Low levels of normalized T-cell clonal expansion were also seen in some patients who did not respond. Clonal expansion of both CD4+ and CD8+ blood T cells was observed from baseline to week 6 at doses 0.1 to 3.0 mg/kg.

The sample in question was CD4+ or CD8+ T cells sorted from blood, obtained in a trial of the OX40 agonist ivuxolimab. The sequence was obtained from an adult with an advanced solid tumor such as melanoma, head and neck, liver or kidney cancer. Here the chain combines TRBV7-8 and TRBJ2-3, with the D gene call left open. The DNA is as follows: TGTGCCAGCAGCTTAGCGACGGCCCCGCGTCGCGATACGCAGTATTTT. Its translation is CASSLATAPRRDTQYF. The variable domain in full, with residues beyond the CDR3 obtained from the reference TRBV7-8 and TRBJ2-3 genes, is GAGVSQSPRYKVAKRGQDVALRCDPISGHVSLFWYQQALGQGPEFLTYFQNEAQLDKSGLPSDRFFAERPEGSVSTLKIQRTQQEDSAVYLCASSLATAPRRDTQYFGPGTRLTVL.